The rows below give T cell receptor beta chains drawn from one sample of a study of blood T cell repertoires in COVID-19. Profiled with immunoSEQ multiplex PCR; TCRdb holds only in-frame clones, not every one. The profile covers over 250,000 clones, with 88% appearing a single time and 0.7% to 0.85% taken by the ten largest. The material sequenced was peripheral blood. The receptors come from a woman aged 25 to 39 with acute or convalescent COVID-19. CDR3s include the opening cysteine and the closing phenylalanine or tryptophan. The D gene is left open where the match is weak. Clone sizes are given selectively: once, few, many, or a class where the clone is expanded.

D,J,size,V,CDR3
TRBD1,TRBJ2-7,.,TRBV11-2,CASSGQGAGYEQYF
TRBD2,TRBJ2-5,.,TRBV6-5,CASSEREGRETQYF
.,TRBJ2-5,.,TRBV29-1,CSVDGRDQETQYF
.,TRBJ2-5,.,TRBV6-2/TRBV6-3,CASSPTGTQYF
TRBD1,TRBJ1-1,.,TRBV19,CASSPWTGTVNTEAFF
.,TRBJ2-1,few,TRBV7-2,CASSPAQRRQFF
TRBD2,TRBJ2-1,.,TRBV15,CATSRGDSGREQFF
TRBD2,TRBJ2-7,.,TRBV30,CAWSRETSGRTYGEQYF
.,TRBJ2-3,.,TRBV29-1,CSVVTGTQSTDTQYF
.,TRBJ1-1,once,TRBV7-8,CASSLDRVSEAFF
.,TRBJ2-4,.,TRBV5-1,CASSLLYF
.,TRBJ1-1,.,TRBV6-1,CASSEWFNRRVEAFF
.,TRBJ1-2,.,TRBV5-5,CASLEQGGNGYTF
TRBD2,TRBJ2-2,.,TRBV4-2,CASSQELGLADTGELFF
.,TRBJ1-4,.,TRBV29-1,CSVVEVATNEKLFF
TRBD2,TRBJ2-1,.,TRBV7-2,CASSFPTGTSGGYNEQFF
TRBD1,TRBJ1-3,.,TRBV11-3,CASSRRPQGAPGNTIYF
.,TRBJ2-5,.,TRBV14,CASSQETGPWETQYF
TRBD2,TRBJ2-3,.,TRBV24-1,CATSAIPGLAGEIDTQYF
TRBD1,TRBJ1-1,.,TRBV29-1,CSVDPGGNTEAFF
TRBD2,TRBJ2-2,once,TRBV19,CASSILAGFANTGELFF
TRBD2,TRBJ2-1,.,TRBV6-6,CASSMFGRGDNEQFF
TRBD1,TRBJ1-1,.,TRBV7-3,CASSLTGQGTEAFF